This passage covers 11 T cell receptor beta chains from one sample sequenced in a study of T cell repertoires in cytomegalovirus infection. TCRdb independently ran MiXCR on the reads; one entry per CDR3 protein. Among 200,000 to 300,000 distinct CDR3 sequences, 8% to 9.5% were seen once, and the ten largest hold more than 13%. Material for sequencing was PBMCs. The source of these receptors is a human donor in good health (CMV status not recorded). Some clones in this sample may be carry-over from other donors' samples.

This clonotype was observed at least ten times. CDR3 sequence: CASSLVKGGLDGYTF. The CDR3 DNA follows: TGTGCCAGCAGCTTAGTAAAAGGGGGTCTCGATGGCTACACCTTC. The rearrangement links TRBV7-2 to TRBJ1-2, with D possibly being TRBD1 (6 bases). Trimming pared 1 base from V and 6 bases from J, leaving 15 bases between. Germline CDR1 SGHTA, CDR2 FQGNSA. This CDR3 comprises 15 residues.

The chain recombines TRBV7-9 with TRBJ2-1; D gene ambiguous. V shed 3 bases and J shed 4 bases, with 13 bases lying between them. Looked up from germline, CDR1 is SEHNR and CDR2 is FQNEAQ (reference sequence). The CDR3 has 15 amino acids. The CDR3 loop reads CASSLGLAFYNEQFF. CDR3 DNA: TGTGCCAGCAGCTTGGGCCTGGCCTTTTACAATGAGCAGTTCTTC.

This clonotype was observed at least ten times. The chain is built from TRBV20-1 and TRBJ1-5; 7 bases line up with TRBD1. The CDR3 is 14 residues long. With 0 bases clipped from V and 2 bases from J, the junction kept 1 base outside the gene matches. The V gene's germline CDR1 is DFQATT and CDR2 SNEGSKA (reference sequence). CDR3 amino acids: CSARDQGGNQPQHF. The CDR3 DNA follows: TGCAGTGCTAGAGACCAGGGGGGCAATCAGCCCCAGCATTTT.

This clonotype was recorded many times. V usage is TRBV6-2 or TRBV6-3 and J usage is TRBJ1-5; 7 bases agree with TRBD1. The J segment lost 1 base and the V segment lost 0 bases, leaving 15 bases of the junction unmatched. The CDR3 covers 20 residues. In germline, CDR1 is MNHEY, CDR2 SVGEGT. The CDR3 region has the DNA TGTGCCAGCAGTTACTCGAGCCGCGGCAGGGGGAGGGTAAGCAATCAGCCCCAGCATTTT. Amino acids: CASSYSSRGRGRVSNQPQHF.

This clonotype was found many times. The chain combines TRBV12-3 or TRBV12-4 with TRBJ1-4; D not certain. This CDR3 comprises 13 residues. Trimming removed 5 bases from V and 4 bases from J, with 8 bases in between. The CDR3 nucleotides are TGTGCCAGCAGTGGGGAGTTTAATGAAAAACTGTTTTTT. Protein: CASSGEFNEKLFF.

The chain uses TRBV14 and TRBJ2-5, with a tentative D call TRBD2 (6 bases). Trimming cost V 3 bases and J 1 base, with 12 bases left between them. The CDR3 contains 15 residues. CDR1 is SGHDN and CDR2 is FVKESK in the germline V gene. The CDR3 DNA reads TGTGCCAGCAGCCACGGGACTCGAACCCAAGAGACCCAGTACTTC. The encoded protein is CASSHGTRTQETQYF.

The table lists this clonotype with a few counts. The V and J genes are TRBV7-6 and TRBJ2-3; TRBD2 matches at 8 bases. CDR3 size: 15 residues. Losses at the gene ends were 0 bases for V and 2 bases for J; bases not matched to a gene: 1. CDR1 and CDR2 from the germline V gene are SGHVS and FNYEAQ. CDR3 sequence (DNA): TGTGCCAGCAGCTTAGCTAGCGGGGACACAGATACGCAGTATTTT. This gives the protein CASSLASGDTDTQYF.

This clonotype was counted at least ten times. The chain is built from TRBV7-2 and TRBJ2-7; weak D call: TRBD1 (6 bases). This CDR3 has 14 residues. CDR1 SGHTA and CDR2 FQGNSA come from the germline V gene. V lost 5 bases and J lost 7, with 18 bases in between. CDR3 coding DNA: TGTGCCAGCAGCCAGGGGACGGGACCTTTGGAGCAGTACTTC. Translated, it gives CASSQGTGPLEQYF.

The chain is built from TRBV11-2 and TRBJ1-1, with unresolved D. CDR1 and CDR2 (germline): SGHAT, FQNNGV. Trimming removed 3 bases from V and 7 bases from J, with 15 bases in between. The CDR3 has 14 amino acids. Here the CDR3 DNA reads TGTGCCAGCAGCTTTTCATCGGGTCGGTATGAAGCTTTCTTT. It codes for CASSFSSGRYEAFF. Full variable domain (missing parts from reference TRBV11-2 and TRBJ1-1): EAGVAQSPRYKIIEKRQSVAFWCNPISGHATLYWYQQILGQGPKLLIQFQNNGVVDDSQLPKDRFSAERLKGVDSTLKIQPAKLEDSAVYLCASSFSSGRYEAFFGQGTRLTVV.

The chain combines TRBV27 with TRBJ2-6; D remains unclear. CDR3 length: 14 amino acids. The germline V gene has CDR1 MNHEY and CDR2 SMNVEV (reference sequence). V was clipped by 6 bases and J by 4 bases, with 10 bases between them. The chain's CDR3 is CASRLWAGANVLTF. CDR3 bases: TGTGCCAGCAGGCTATGGGCCGGGGCCAACGTCCTGACTTTC.

This clonotype was counted many times. The chain carries TRBV6-2 or TRBV6-3 and TRBJ2-1; TRBD1 matches 9 bases. J gave up 6 bases and V 5 bases, and 2 bases lay outside the gene matches. The CDR3 consists of 13 residues. Germline lookup yields CDR1 MNHEY and CDR2 SVGEGT. DNA of the CDR3: TGTGCCAGCAGTGGGACAGGGTTCAATGAGCAGTTCTTC. Its translation: CASSGTGFNEQFF.